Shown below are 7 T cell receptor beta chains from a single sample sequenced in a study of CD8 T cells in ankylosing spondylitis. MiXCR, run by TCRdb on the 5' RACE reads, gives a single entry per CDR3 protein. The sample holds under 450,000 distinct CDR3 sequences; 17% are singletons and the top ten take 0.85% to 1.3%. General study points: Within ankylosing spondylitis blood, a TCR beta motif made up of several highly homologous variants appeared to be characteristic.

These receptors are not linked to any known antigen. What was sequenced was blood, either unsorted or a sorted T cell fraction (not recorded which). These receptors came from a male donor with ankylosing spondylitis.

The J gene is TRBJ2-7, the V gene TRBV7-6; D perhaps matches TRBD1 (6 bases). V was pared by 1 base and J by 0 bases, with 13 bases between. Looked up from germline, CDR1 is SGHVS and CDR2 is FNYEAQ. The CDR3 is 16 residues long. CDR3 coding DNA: TGTGCCAGCAGCTTAGGGGCAGGACAGAGCTCCTACGAGCAGTACTTC. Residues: CASSLGAGQSSYEQYF. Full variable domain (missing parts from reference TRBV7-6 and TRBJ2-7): GAGVSQSPRYKVTKRGQDVALRCDPISGHVSLYWYRQALGQGPEFLTYFNYEAQQDKSGLPNDRFSAERPEGSISTLTIQRTEQRDSAMYRCASSLGAGQSSYEQYFGPGTRLTVT.

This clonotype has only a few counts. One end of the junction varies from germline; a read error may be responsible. For the CDR3, the DNA is TGTGCCAGCAGCCGGGACAGGGCCAACTATGGCTACACCTTC. This codes for CASSRDRANYGYTF. This sequence joins TRBV5-1 and TRBJ1-2; 9 bases are a match to TRBD1. The germline CDR1 and CDR2 sequences are SGHRS and YFSETQ. The CDR3 has 14 amino acids.

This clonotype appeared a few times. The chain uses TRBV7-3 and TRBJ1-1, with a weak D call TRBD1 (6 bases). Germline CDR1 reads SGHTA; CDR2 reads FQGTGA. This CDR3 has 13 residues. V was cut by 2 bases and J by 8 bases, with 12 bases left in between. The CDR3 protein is CASSLGGHREAFF. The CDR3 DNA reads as TGTGCCAGCAGCTTAGGGGGGCACAGGGAAGCTTTCTTT.

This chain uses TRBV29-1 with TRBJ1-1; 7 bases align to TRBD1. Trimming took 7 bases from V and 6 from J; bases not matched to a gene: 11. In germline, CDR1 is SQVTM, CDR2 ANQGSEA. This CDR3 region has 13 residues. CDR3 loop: CSAAGTANPEAFF. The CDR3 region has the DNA TGCAGCGCCGCCGGGACAGCCAACCCTGAAGCTTTCTTT.

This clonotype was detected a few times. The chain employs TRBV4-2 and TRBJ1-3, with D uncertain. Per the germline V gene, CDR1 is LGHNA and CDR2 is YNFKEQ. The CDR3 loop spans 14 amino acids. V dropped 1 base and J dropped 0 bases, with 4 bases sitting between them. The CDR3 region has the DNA TGTGCCAGCAGCCAAGCTGCCTCTGGAAACACCATATATTTT. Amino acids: CASSQAASGNTIYF.

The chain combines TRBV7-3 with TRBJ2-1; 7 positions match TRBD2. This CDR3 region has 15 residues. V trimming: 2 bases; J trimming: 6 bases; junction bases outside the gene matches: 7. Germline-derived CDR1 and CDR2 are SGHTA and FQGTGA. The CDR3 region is CASSLSPTGGNEQFF. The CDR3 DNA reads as TGTGCCAGCAGCTTATCCCCAACGGGGGGCAATGAGCAGTTCTTC. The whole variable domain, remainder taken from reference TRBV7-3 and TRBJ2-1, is GAGVSQTPSNKVTEKGKYVELRCDPISGHTALYWYRQSLGQGPEFLIYFQGTGAADDSGLPNDRFFAVRPEGSVSTLKIQRTERGDSAVYLCASSLSPTGGNEQFFGPGTRLTVL.

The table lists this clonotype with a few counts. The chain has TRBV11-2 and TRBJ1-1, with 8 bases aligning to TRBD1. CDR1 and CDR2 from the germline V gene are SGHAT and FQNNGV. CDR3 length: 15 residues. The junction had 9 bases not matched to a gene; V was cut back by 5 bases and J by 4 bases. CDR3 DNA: TGTGCCAGCAGCGCTAGGCACACAGGGGGCACTGAAGCTTTCTTT. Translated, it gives CASSARHTGGTEAFF. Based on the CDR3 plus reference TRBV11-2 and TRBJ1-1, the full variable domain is EAGVAQSPRYKIIEKRQSVAFWCNPISGHATLYWYQQILGQGPKLLIQFQNNGVVDDSQLPKDRFSAERLKGVDSTLKIQPAKLEDSAVYLCASSARHTGGTEAFFGQGTRLTVV.